This T cell receptor (beta chain) was retrieved from a study of blood T cell repertoires in COVID-19. Study information: Acute and convalescent COVID-19 specimens originated in the United States, Italy and Spain. T cells, B-cell-depleted T cells, or PBMCs supplied cDNA or gDNA.

V was trimmed by 5 bases and J by 0 bases, leaving 13 bases between them. This CDR3 is built from 15 residues. Germline V gene lookup returns CDR1 MNHEY and CDR2 SVGAGI. How the authors handled the data: Amplified reference gene primers provided the basis for estimating nucleated cell counts. The data were produced by immunoSEQ multiplex PCR, yet TCRdb's version contains in-frame clones alone and is incomplete. V, J and clone size are taken as reported in that table, and D and trimming were inferred from the DNA itself. The sample gives tens of thousands of clones, about 80% of which show up once; about a fifth is in the top ten. During active infection, Seattle patients enrolled and were then monitored through disease.

This sequence originates from a man aged 25 to 40 with COVID-19, enrolled during active disease. The chain uses TRBV6-5 and TRBJ1-2; possible D gene TRBD1, 5 bases. Material for sequencing was peripheral blood. This CDR3 reads CASSPLGGANYGYTF. The CDR3, as DNA: TGTGCCAGCAGTCCCCTGGGGGGAGCTAACTATGGCTACACCTTC.